A selection of T cell receptor beta chains follows, all from one sample in a study of blood T cell repertoires in COVID-19. Assay: immunoSEQ multiplex PCR; the TCRdb copy retains only in-frame clones and omits some. Altogether 85,000 to 90,000 clones are present, about nine tenths being singletons, with the ten largest covering about 1%. The specimen was peripheral blood. The receptors were gathered from a human donor in a cohort sampled during active COVID-19. The CDR3 runs from the conserved cysteine through the conserved F or W. D genes are given only for firm matches. Clone sizes are given selectively: once, few, many, or a class where the clone is expanded.

CDR3 length,clone size,D gene,J gene,V gene,CDR3 DNA,CDR3 protein
19,once,TRBD2,TRBJ2-2,TRBV5-3,TGTGCCAGAAGCCGGCTAGTGGTAGCGGGAGTGGTGAACACCGGGGAGCTGTTTTTT,CARSRLVVAGVVNTGELFF
15,.,.,TRBJ1-1,TRBV27,TGTGCCAGCAGTTTAGGAACAGGATTGAACACTGAAGCTTTCTTT,CASSLGTGLNTEAFF
13,.,.,TRBJ2-5,TRBV5-1,TGCGCCAGCAGTTCCGGAGATCAGGAGACCCAGTACTTC,CASSSGDQETQYF
15,.,.,TRBJ1-1,TRBV27,TGTGCCAGCAGTATGATACAGGGTCAGGGCACTGAAGCTTTCTTT,CASSMIQGQGTEAFF
14,.,.,TRBJ1-2,TRBV19,TGTGCCAGCACACAGGGAGCCTATCTGTATGGCTACACCTTC,CASTQGAYLYGYTF
14,.,TRBD1,TRBJ1-2,TRBV5-4,TGTGCCAGCAGCCCCCGGACAGGGGAGCGGGGCTACACCTTC,CASSPRTGERGYTF
15,.,TRBD1,TRBJ2-3,TRBV10-1,TGCGCCAGCAGAAAGGACAGGGCTAGCACAGATACGCAGTATTTT,CASRKDRASTDTQYF
15,.,.,TRBJ2-3,TRBV7-9,TGTGCCAGCAGCTTAGTTCGGGGTGTAACAGATACGCAGTATTTT,CASSLVRGVTDTQYF
20,.,TRBD2,TRBJ2-6,TRBV7-3,TGTGCCAGCAGCTCTCGGACGGGCTGGGGGGGTTCCCCCGGGGCCAACGTCCTGACTTTC,CASSSRTGWGGSPGANVLTF
12,.,.,TRBJ1-5,TRBV12-3/TRBV12-4,TGTGCCAGCGGTTCGGTGAGGCAGCCCCAGCATTTT,CASGSVRQPQHF
13,.,TRBD1,TRBJ1-1,TRBV12-3/TRBV12-4,TGTGCCAGCGAGGGACAGGGGAACACTGAAGCTTTCTTT,CASEGQGNTEAFF
15,.,.,TRBJ2-7,TRBV9,TGTGCCAGCAGCGTGTCGTCAGGGATCTCCTACGAGCAGTACTTC,CASSVSSGISYEQYF
15,.,TRBD1,TRBJ1-1,TRBV3-1/TRBV3-2,TGTGCCAGCAGCCAATTAGGGGGCCAAGGCACTGAAGCTTTCTTT,CASSQLGGQGTEAFF
17,.,.,TRBJ1-1,TRBV27,TGTGCCAGCATTCCCCGGCTCGTCCAGGTGGAATCCACTGAAGCTTTCTTT,CASIPRLVQVESTEAFF
13,.,TRBD2,TRBJ2-7,TRBV13,TGTGCCAGCAGGGCTAGCGGTTACCACGAGCAGTACTTC,CASRASGYHEQYF
15,.,TRBD2,TRBJ2-1,TRBV27,TGTGCCAGCAGTCCGACTAGCGGGGCTTACAATGAGCAGTTCTTC,CASSPTSGAYNEQFF
13,.,TRBD1,TRBJ2-7,TRBV30,TGTGCCTGGTCCCCCCGAGGGGGCAACGAGCAGTACTTC,CAWSPRGGNEQYF
16,.,TRBD2,TRBJ2-7,TRBV18,TGTGCCAGCTCTGCGGACGGACTAGCGGCTTCCTACGAGCAGTACTTC,CASSADGLAASYEQYF
14,once,TRBD1,TRBJ2-4,TRBV7-2,TGTGCCAGCAGACAGGGGGGAGCCAAAAACATTCAGTACTTC,CASRQGGAKNIQYF
16,.,TRBD2,TRBJ2-7,TRBV6-5,TGTGCCAGCAGTTACTCGAGCGCTAGCGGGAGCCACGAGCAGTACTTC,CASSYSSASGSHEQYF
13,once,.,TRBJ2-7,TRBV5-6,TGTGCCAGCAGCTTCCGGGGAATCTACGAGCAGTACTTC,CASSFRGIYEQYF
14,.,.,TRBJ2-2,TRBV5-6,TGTGCCAGCAGCCTCGGGACTAACACCGGGGAGCTGTTTTTT,CASSLGTNTGELFF
13,.,.,TRBJ2-5,TRBV6-2/TRBV6-3,TGTGCCAGCAGCTCCAGAGGGCCCAGGACCCAGTACTTC,CASSSRGPRTQYF
15,once,.,TRBJ2-2,TRBV5-1,TGCGCCAGCAGCTCGATGACAGCGAACACCGGGGAGCTGTTTTTT,CASSSMTANTGELFF
15,.,.,TRBJ2-3,TRBV7-7,TGTGCCAGCAGCCACGGACAGCCTCCCACAGATACGCAGTATTTT,CASSHGQPPTDTQYF
12,.,.,TRBJ2-7,TRBV19,TGTGCCAGTAGTATTGGTGACAGCGAGCAGTACTTC,CASSIGDSEQYF
14,.,.,TRBJ2-5,TRBV19,TGTGCCAGTAGTATATCGAGGGTCCAAGAGACCCAGTACTTC,CASSISRVQETQYF
12,.,.,TRBJ2-3,TRBV30,TGTGCCCTTCGGGACATCACAGATACGCAGTATTTT,CALRDITDTQYF
15,.,TRBD2,TRBJ2-3,TRBV28,TGTGTCAGCAGTTCTAGAGCGGGGTCCACAGATACGCAGTATTTT,CVSSSRAGSTDTQYF
11,once,.,TRBJ2-7,TRBV5-6,TGTGCCAGCAGCCTCCTTGACGAGCAGTACTTC,CASSLLDEQYF
14,.,TRBD1,TRBJ1-1,TRBV7-9,TGTGCCAGCAGCTCAGGGGGGATGGACACTGAAGCTTTCTTT,CASSSGGMDTEAFF
15,.,TRBD1,TRBJ1-1,TRBV5-6,TGTGCCAGCAGCTGGGGACAGGGGGCGAACACTGAAGCTTTCTTT,CASSWGQGANTEAFF
15,.,TRBD1,TRBJ2-3,TRBV19,TGTGCCAGTAGTATCCCGGGACAGGGGTCAGATACGCAGTATTTT,CASSIPGQGSDTQYF
15,.,.,TRBJ2-2,TRBV11-2,TGTGCCAGCAGCTTAAGCGGGGACACCACCGGGGAGCTGTTTTTT,CASSLSGDTTGELFF
16,.,TRBD1,TRBJ2-5,TRBV6-5,TGTGCCAGCAGTTACTTTACAGGGGGATTGGGAGAGACCCAGTACTTC,CASSYFTGGLGETQYF
13,.,.,TRBJ1-1,TRBV28,TGTGCCAGCAGTTTTCCAGGGGATAGTGAAGCTTTCTTT,CASSFPGDSEAFF
16,.,TRBD2,TRBJ2-1,TRBV28,TGTGCCAGCCGACTAGCGGGAGACCTATCCTACAATGAGCAGTTCTTC,CASRLAGDLSYNEQFF
20,.,.,TRBJ2-1,TRBV9,TGTGCCAGCAGCGTCGTACAAACCGGGACCATAGGGAGGACTCACAATGAGCAGTTCTTC,CASSVVQTGTIGRTHNEQFF
17,.,TRBD2,TRBJ2-5,TRBV7-8,TGTGCCAGCAGCATTGGTTTGTTCGGGAGGGTCGGGGAGACCCAGTACTTC,CASSIGLFGRVGETQYF
17,few,TRBD1,TRBJ2-2,TRBV7-3,TGTGCCAGCAGCTTACAGGGGGCGCAGACGGGCACCGGGGAGCTGTTTTTT,CASSLQGAQTGTGELFF
11,.,.,TRBJ2-1,TRBV29-1,TGCAGCGTGCCACTAGAGAATGAGCAGTTCTTC,CSVPLENEQFF
14,.,TRBD2,TRBJ2-3,TRBV6-5,TGTGCCAGCAGTTGGGACCGGGAGGGGGATACGCAGTATTTT,CASSWDREGDTQYF
17,.,TRBD1,TRBJ2-7,TRBV4-1,TGCGCCAGCAGCCAAGATCCCGGAGCACAGGGGATCAACGAGCAGTACTTC,CASSQDPGAQGINEQYF
13,.,.,TRBJ2-2,TRBV27,TGTGCCAGCAGTTTCCGGGAGCACGGGGAGCTGTTTTTT,CASSFREHGELFF
13,once,.,TRBJ2-5,TRBV7-9,TGTGCCAGCAGGTTGGAGGGGGAAGAGACCCAGTACTTC,CASRLEGEETQYF
14,.,.,TRBJ2-7,TRBV19,TGTGCCAGTAGTCCCATGGCAGGCCCCTACGAGCAGTACTTC,CASSPMAGPYEQYF
13,.,.,TRBJ2-3,TRBV11-3,TGTGCCAGCAGCCTGCGGGGTACAGATACGCAGTATTTT,CASSLRGTDTQYF
17,once,TRBD2,TRBJ2-2,TRBV3-1/TRBV3-2,TGTGCCAGCAGCCAAGTGAAAGGGCGGGGGGACACCGGGGAGCTGTTTTTT,CASSQVKGRGDTGELFF
15,.,.,TRBJ2-3,TRBV3-1/TRBV3-2,TGTGCCAGCAGCCAAGGAGGAGGGAGTACAGATACGCAGTATTTT,CASSQGGGSTDTQYF
13,.,.,TRBJ2-5,TRBV30,TGTGCCTGGAGTATGAGCGTACAAGAGACCCAGTACTTC,CAWSMSVQETQYF
16,few,TRBD2,TRBJ2-2,TRBV18,TGTGCCAGCTCGCCCGGAACTAGCGGCACCACCGGGGAGCTGTTTTTT,CASSPGTSGTTGELFF
15,.,TRBD1,TRBJ2-5,TRBV7-6,TGTGCCAGCAGCTTATTACAGGGGGCACGAGAGACCCAGTACTTC,CASSLLQGARETQYF
15,.,.,TRBJ2-3,TRBV18,TGTGCCAGCTCGCCTAGCGCGACCGGGGCAGATACGCAGTATTTT,CASSPSATGADTQYF
15,.,TRBD2,TRBJ2-3,TRBV14,TGTGCCAGCAGCCAACCCGGACTAGCCGCAGATACGCAGTATTTT,CASSQPGLAADTQYF
12,once,TRBD2,TRBJ2-2,TRBV2,TGTGCCTACTGGACTAGCACCGGGGAGCTGTTTTTT,CAYWTSTGELFF
15,.,TRBD1,TRBJ2-6,TRBV5-4,TGTGCCAGCAGCCCCCCGGGACAGGGGGCCAACGTCCTGACTTTC,CASSPPGQGANVLTF
15,.,TRBD1,TRBJ2-7,TRBV11-2,TGTGCCAGCAGCTCACCAAACAGGGGACGTGCCGAGCAGTACTTC,CASSSPNRGRAEQYF
15,.,.,TRBJ2-5,TRBV3-1/TRBV3-2,TGTGCCAGCAGCCAAGATACAAGGCGGGAAGAGACCCAGTACTTC,CASSQDTRREETQYF
14,.,.,TRBJ2-3,TRBV21-1,TGTGCCAGCACCCAAGGGAGCCTCACAGATACGCAGTATTTT,CASTQGSLTDTQYF
11,.,.,TRBJ2-1,TRBV7-6,TGTGCCAGCAGCCCCGCGACAGAGCAGTTCTTC,CASSPATEQFF